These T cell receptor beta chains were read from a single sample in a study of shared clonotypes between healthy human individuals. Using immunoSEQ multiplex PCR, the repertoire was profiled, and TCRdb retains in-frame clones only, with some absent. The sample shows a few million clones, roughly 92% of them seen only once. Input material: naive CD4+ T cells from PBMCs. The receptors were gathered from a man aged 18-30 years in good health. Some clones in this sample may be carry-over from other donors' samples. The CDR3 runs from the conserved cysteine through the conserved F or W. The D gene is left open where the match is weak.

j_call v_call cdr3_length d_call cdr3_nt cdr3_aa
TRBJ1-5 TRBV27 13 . TGTGCCAGCAGTTTATTTAAGGATCAGCCCCAGCATTTT CASSLFKDQPQHF
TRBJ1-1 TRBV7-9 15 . TGTGCCAGCAGCTTTATAGGGACGGGGAACACTGAAGCTTTCTTT CASSFIGTGNTEAFF
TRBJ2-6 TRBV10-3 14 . TGTGCCATCAGTACCCCCTCTGGGGCCAACGTCCTGACTTTC CAISTPSGANVLTF
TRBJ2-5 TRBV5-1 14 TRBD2 TGCGCCAGCAGCTTGGGCGGGAGCCGGGAGACCCAGTACTTC CASSLGGSRETQYF
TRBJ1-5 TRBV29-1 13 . TGCAGCGTTGCTCAGGGGAACAATCAGCCCCAGCATTTT CSVAQGNNQPQHF
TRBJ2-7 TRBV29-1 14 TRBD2 TGCAGCGTTGCCACTAGCGGGAGTATCCTCGAGCAGTACTTC CSVATSGSILEQYF
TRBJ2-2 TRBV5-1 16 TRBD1 TGCGCCAGCAGCTTTATGGGACAGAGATACAGTGGGGAGCTGTTTTTT CASSFMGQRYSGELFF
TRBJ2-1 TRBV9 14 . TGTGCCAGCAGCCTGGGAGGATCCTACAATGAGCAGTTCTTC CASSLGGSYNEQFF
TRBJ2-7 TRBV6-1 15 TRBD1 TGTGCCAGCAGTGTACTGTGGGACAGCGCCTACGAGCAGTACTTC CASSVLWDSAYEQYF
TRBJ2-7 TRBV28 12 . TGTGCCAGCAGTTTCAGGGACTACGAGCAGTACTTC CASSFRDYEQYF
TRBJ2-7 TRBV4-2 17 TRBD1 TGTGCCAGCAGCCTCCAAATGACCGGGACAGCAGCCTACGAGCAGTACTTC CASSLQMTGTAAYEQYF